Sequencing of this T cell receptor (beta chain) was carried out in a study of OX40 agonist ivuxolimab in advanced cancers. On the study more broadly: Ivuxolimab, an antibody that agonizes OX40 (CD134), was administered to the patients. The dose of intravenous ivuxolimab that patients received every 2 weeks ranged from 0.01 to 10 mg/kg. Study-wide results and caveats: There was clonal expansion of CD4+ and CD8+ blood T cells by week 6 at 0.1 to 3.0 mg/kg. Some patients without response likewise showed low normalized clonal expansion.

Profiling relied on immunoSEQ multiplex PCR, and the TCRdb table lists in-frame clones only, not all of them. The table lists about 69,000 clones, roughly 92% of them singletons. A note on this clone: The target antigen is unknown.

CDR1 ENHRY and CDR2 SYGVKD come from the germline V gene. V lost 0 bases, J lost 3 bases, and 18 bases lay in between. This CDR3 has 17 amino acids. The sequencing here drew on CD4+ or CD8+ T cells sorted from blood, taken in a trial of the OX40 agonist ivuxolimab. The TCR originated in an adult with an advanced solid tumor such as melanoma, head and neck, liver or kidney cancer. The genes are TRBV10-3 and TRBJ2-7; possibly TRBD2 for D (6 bases). This CDR3 is CAISESQGLPSDYEQYF. CDR3 coding DNA: TGTGCCATCAGTGAGTCTCAAGGACTACCAAGTGACTACGAGCAGTACTTC.